This TCR beta chain was identified during a study of CD8+ T cells in alopecia areata. Looking at the study overall: Patients remained on tofacitinib for 6 to 18 months and then went 6 months without it.

Treatment in this sample: oral pan-JAK inhibitor, 5-10 mg twice daily. Alopecia areata patients had lesional scalp punch biopsies and peripheral blood taken from them. The count of this clone is one. Its antigen is unidentified. The V end lost 7 bases, the J end lost 1 base, and 13 bases lay between the germline ends. The CDR3 covers 13 residues. Germline CDR1 is GTSNPN and CDR2 is SVGIG (reference sequence). Following extraction, RNA underwent reverse transcription to cDNA, which served as the sequencing template. Assay: immunoSEQ multiplex PCR; the TCRdb copy retains only in-frame clones and omits some. The sample carries around 290,000 clones, 58% recorded once. Study conclusions and caveats: Under tofacitinib, fewer expanded CD8+ clones appeared among the top 100 scalp clones.

The material sequenced was CD4+ T cells sorted from blood, taken at week 24, from a patient treated with tofacitinib. This clonotype was obtained from a human donor with alopecia areata. The chain has TRBV30 and TRBJ2-5; weak D call: TRBD1 (6 bases). The CDR3 DNA follows: TGTGCCTCGCAACCAGGGGTCCAAGAGACCCAGTACTTC. It translates to CASQPGVQETQYF.